This T cell receptor beta chain emerged from a study of blood T cell repertoires in COVID-19. Study in general: Sites in the United States, Italy and Spain provided acute and convalescent COVID-19 samples.

Trimming took off 2 bases at V and 8 bases at J, with 9 bases between the two ends. Germline CDR1 is KGHSH and CDR2 is LQKENI. The CDR3 covers 12 residues. Original handling: Estimated nucleated cell counts came from reference gene primer amplification. The table came from immunoSEQ multiplex PCR; TCRdb's copy has only in-frame clones and leaves some out. D and trimming come from the DNA, and the V and J calls and clone size come from that table. The sample shows almost 400,000 clones, approximately 87% of them seen only once. The clonotype was recovered from an older woman with COVID-19, enrolled during active disease. The sequenced material came from peripheral blood. The rearrangement joins TRBV18 to TRBJ1-2; D uncertain. CDR3 amino acids: CASSPEAGGYTF. Here the CDR3 DNA reads TGTGCCAGCTCACCAGAGGCGGGGGGCTACACCTTC.